This TCR beta chain was obtained from a study of spatial heterogeneity in lung cancer. Study in general: Mean representation of each unique TCR and UMI combination in the raw reads exceeded nine occurrences.

Unique molecular identifiers tagged every individual TCR cDNA molecule. TCRdb re-derived calls from the 5' RACE reads in MiXCR, one entry per CDR3 protein. The repertoire holds 40,000 or so distinct CDR3 sequences, approximately 7.5% seen once, with 25% to 30% in the top ten. CDR3 length equals 14 residues. The V end lost 6 bases, the J end lost 3 bases, and 13 bases lay between the germline ends. The germline gives CDR1 MNHEY, CDR2 SMNVEV (reference sequence). Time point noted: sample taken at primary tumor resection. Extraction of whole RNA from tumor, nontumor lung or frozen PBMC preceded unsorted sequencing.

Sample: PBMCs, taken at surgery. This receptor was obtained from a male donor with early-stage non-small cell lung cancer. The gene calls are TRBV27 and TRBJ2-3, with D perhaps being TRBD1 or TRBD2 (6 bases each). Here the CDR3 DNA reads TGTGCCAGCAGGACAGGAGGGCCGACAGATACGCAGTATTTT. It translates to CASRTGGPTDTQYF.